The text below deals with one T cell receptor beta chain. Per the original methods: Nucleated cell number was recorded as an estimate derived from reference gene primer amplification. Using immunoSEQ multiplex PCR, the repertoire was profiled, and TCRdb retains in-frame clones only, with some absent. V and J calls and clone size are those listed in that table; D and trimming were worked out from the DNA. The sample has roughly 220,000 clones, approximately 90% seen once. This CDR3 region has 14 residues. With V trimmed by 5 bases and J by 3 bases, 1 base remained unmatched. Germline V CDR1 and CDR2: SGHRS, YFSETQ. The source of the sample is a study of blood T cell repertoires in COVID-19. Assignments of participants to cohorts depended upon their own reported clinical history.

The sample comprised PBMCs or T cells enriched from blood (not recorded which). This rearrangement joins TRBV5-1 to TRBJ2-1; 11 bases agree with TRBD2. The TCR sequence derives from a woman in her thirties or forties with acute COVID-19. This CDR3 reads CASRTSGGYNEQFF. CDR3 DNA: TGCGCCAGCAGAACTAGCGGGGGCTACAATGAGCAGTTCTTC. Full variable domain (remainder filled in from reference TRBV5-1 and TRBJ2-1): KAGVTQTPRYLIKTRGQQVTLSCSPISGHRSVSWYQQTPGQGLQFLFEYFSETQRNKGNFPGRFSGRQFSNSRSEMNVSTLELGDSALYLCASRTSGGYNEQFFGPGTRLTVL.